Each of the 8 T cell receptor beta chains below was sequenced from the same sample in a study of shared clonotypes between healthy human individuals. The repertoire was sequenced with immunoSEQ multiplex PCR; TCRdb's copy has only in-frame clones and lacks some. The sample shows 950,000 to 1,300,000 clones, about three quarters of them seen only once. Material: memory CD4+ T cells sorted from blood. Subset of the sample: CD45RA-negative fraction. The receptors stem from a man younger than 35 in good health.

The chain combines TRBV27 with TRBJ2-1, with D maybe TRBD2 (6 bases). There are 15 residues in the CDR3. The germline V gene has CDR1 MNHEY and CDR2 SMNVEV (reference sequence). The V gene lost 3 bases and the J gene lost 5 bases, with 14 bases spanning the gap. CDR3: CASSFAGRRDNEQFF. CDR3 nucleotide sequence: TGTGCCAGCAGTTTCGCGGGACGCAGAGACAATGAGCAGTTCTTC.

The chain has TRBV29-1 and TRBJ2-2; D gene uncertain. The CDR3 has 12 amino acids. CDR1 is SQVTM, CDR2 ANQGSEA, per germline. Trimming shortened V by 7 bases and J by 1 base, and 7 bases separated the two germline ends. CDR3 sequence reads: CSAVRNTGELFF. The DNA of the CDR3 is TGCAGCGCCGTTAGGAACACCGGGGAGCTGTTTTTT.

This rearrangement joins TRBV7-9 to TRBJ2-7, with 11 bases matching TRBD1. Looked up from germline, CDR1 is SEHNR and CDR2 is FQNEAQ (reference sequence). The length of the CDR3 is 15 residues. V was clipped by 5 bases and J by 3 bases; unmatched bases: 6. In nucleotides, the CDR3 is TGTGCCAGCAGCCCATACGGGACAGGGGGCTACGAGCAGTACTTC. This translates into CASSPYGTGGYEQYF.

The rearrangement uses TRBV2 and TRBJ1-1, with TRBD1 matching over 7 bases. The V gene end was trimmed by 10 bases and the J gene end by 3 bases; junction bases not matched to a gene: 17. Germline CDR1 reads SNHLY; CDR2 reads FYNNEI. CDR3 length: 16 residues. The CDR3 is CATEEDRIVVDTEAFF. DNA of the CDR3: TGTGCCACAGAAGAGGACAGGATCGTAGTGGACACTGAAGCTTTCTTT. The whole variable domain, remainder taken from reference TRBV2 and TRBJ1-1, is EPEVTQTPSHQVTQMGQEVILRCVPISNHLYFYWYRQILGQKVEFLVSFYNNEISEKSEIFDDQFSVERPDGSNFTLKIRSTKLEDSAMYFCATEEDRIVVDTEAFFGQGTRLTVV.

CDR3 in DNA: TGTGCCAGCAGCTTAGGGGGACTAGCGGGAACAAGATACGAGCAGTACTTC. This codes for CASSLGGLAGTRYEQYF. The chain uses TRBV7-2 and TRBJ2-7, with TRBD2 matching over 13 bases. V shed 1 base, J shed 4 bases, and the junction held 7 bases outside the gene matches. Per germline, CDR1 SGHTA and CDR2 FQGNSA. This CDR3 has 17 amino acids.

The chain is built from TRBV27 and TRBJ2-7; tentatively, D is TRBD1 (5 bases). Germline CDR1 is MNHEY and CDR2 is SMNVEV (reference sequence). Trimming removed 7 bases at V and 3 bases at J, with 13 bases between. This CDR3 is 13 amino acids long. DNA for the CDR3: TGTGCCAGCAAAGCGACAGCCGGCTACGAGCAGTACTTC. It specifies CASKATAGYEQYF.

DNA of the CDR3: TGTGCCAGCAGTAAACCACAGGGTAGGAGCGAAAAACTGTTTTTT. This encodes CASSKPQGRSEKLFF. The chain uses TRBV28 and TRBJ1-4; possible D gene TRBD1, 6 bases. The CDR3 contains 15 residues. V shed 5 bases and J shed 8 bases, with 18 bases lying between them. The germline CDR1 and CDR2 sequences are MDHEN and SYDVKM.

The rearrangement uses TRBV5-6 and TRBJ1-2; a weak D match, TRBD1 (6 bases). CDR3 size: 15 residues. V gave up 0 bases and J gave up 4 bases, with 13 bases separating them. Germline V lookup: CDR1 SGHDT, CDR2 YYEEEE. CDR3 protein: CASSLALTGIYGYTF. For the CDR3, the DNA is TGTGCCAGCAGCTTGGCCCTGACAGGCATCTATGGCTACACCTTC.